The 14 T cell receptor beta chains listed next were all sequenced from one sample in a study of blood T cell repertoires in COVID-19. Profiled with immunoSEQ multiplex PCR; TCRdb holds only in-frame clones, not every one. The sample lists approximately 260,000 clones, 90% seen once, with approximately 4% in the top ten. Sequenced sample: peripheral blood. These receptors came from a middle-aged woman with acute or convalescent COVID-19.

The chain combines TRBV29-1 with TRBJ1-3, with D perhaps matching TRBD1 (6 bases). The CDR3 totals 14 residues. CDR1 and CDR2 (germline): SQVTM, ANQGSEA. V shed 4 bases and J shed 4 bases, with 14 bases lying between them. The CDR3 nucleotides read TGCAGCGTTGTGGGGGCGCGGTCGGGAAACACCATATATTTT. Protein product: CSVVGARSGNTIYF.

The gene calls are TRBV27 and TRBJ1-2; TRBD1 might be the D (6 bases). Between the trimmed V and J ends, which lost 6 bases and 3 bases, there was a span of 14 bases. Germline V gene sequence: CDR1 MNHEY, CDR2 SMNVEV (reference sequence). This CDR3 region has 14 residues. CDR3 loop: CASSPRTAYYGYTF. The CDR3 bases are TGTGCCAGCAGCCCCCGGACAGCCTACTATGGCTACACCTTC.

The V call is TRBV3-1 (or the pseudogene TRBV3-2), the J call TRBJ1-1; perhaps TRBD1 as D (5 bases). The CDR3 is made up of 12 amino acids. V was clipped by 3 bases and J by 4 bases, with 6 bases between them. CDR1 is LGHDT, CDR2 YNNKEL, per germline (reference sequence). The CDR3 region has the DNA TGTGCCAGCAGCCAGGGGGGCACTGAAGCTTTCTTT. It codes for CASSQGGTEAFF.

For the CDR3, the DNA is TGTGCCAGCAGACCGACAGGGGGTAAAGAGACCCAGTACTTC. Translation: CASRPTGGKETQYF. The chain recombines TRBV3-1 (or the pseudogene TRBV3-2) with TRBJ2-5; 9 bases line up with TRBD1. This CDR3 is 14 amino acids long. Looked up from germline, CDR1 is LGHDT and CDR2 is YNNKEL (reference sequence). The ends lost 6 bases at V and 3 bases at J; junction bases unmatched: 5.

Only one count was recorded for this clone. This chain links TRBV5-1 with TRBJ1-1; maybe TRBD1 (5 bases). The CDR3 loop spans 13 amino acids. Trimming removed 0 bases at V and 4 bases at J, with 7 bases between. CDR1 SGHRS and CDR2 YFSETQ come from the germline V gene. The chain's CDR3 is CASSLEGPTEAFF. DNA for the CDR3: TGCGCCAGCAGCTTGGAGGGGCCCACTGAAGCTTTCTTT.

This clone was seen a few times. The chain joins TRBV6-5 to TRBJ1-2, with 7 bases lining up with TRBD1. The CDR3 sequence is 15 residues long. V lost 3 bases to trimming and J lost 8 bases; unmatched junction nucleotides: 12. Germline CDR1 MNHEY, CDR2 SVGAGI. The DNA of the CDR3 is TGTGCCAGCAGTTATAAACCCACAGGGGCGCAAGGCTACACCTTC. Translation gives CASSYKPTGAQGYTF.

J is TRBJ1-5 and V is TRBV6-1; TRBD1 matches 9 bases. The CDR3 has 15 residues. The V gene end was trimmed by 0 bases and the J gene end by 7 bases; junction bases not matched to a gene: 4. In germline, CDR1 is MNHNS, CDR2 SASEGT. The chain's CDR3 is CASSEAWTGAQPQHF. The CDR3 bases are TGTGCCAGCAGTGAAGCGTGGACAGGGGCCCAGCCCCAGCATTTT.

This clone was detected a few times. The rearrangement links TRBV6-5 to TRBJ1-1; perhaps TRBD1 as D (5 bases). This CDR3 has 12 amino acids. V lost 8 bases and J lost 5, with 12 bases in between. Germline-derived CDR1 and CDR2 are MNHEY and SVGAGI. As DNA, the CDR3 is TGTGCCAGCCGGAGGGACCGGACTGAAGCTTTCTTT. The encoded protein is CASRRDRTEAFF.

CDR3 in DNA: TGTGCCAGCAGCAGAGGACAGGGCCCTAACACTGAAGCTTTCTTT. It encodes CASSRGQGPNTEAFF. J is TRBJ1-1 and V is TRBV5-4; 8 bases agree with TRBD1. The V gene's germline CDR1 is SGHNT and CDR2 YYREEE (reference sequence). This CDR3 is built from 15 residues. The V and J ends lost 4 bases and 2 bases, in that order; junction bases with no gene match: 7.

The chain carries TRBV5-1 and TRBJ1-2; D unresolved. CDR1 is SGHRS, CDR2 YFSETQ, per germline. The CDR3 contains 14 residues. V was shortened by 0 bases and J by 13 bases, with 19 bases between the two germline ends. CDR3 nucleotide sequence: TGCGCCAGCAGCTTGGGAGGGCCCTCCGCTAAAGGCACCTTC. It encodes CASSLGGPSAKGTF.

This chain links TRBV2 with TRBJ2-5, with a tentative D call TRBD1 (5 bases). Germline assignment: CDR1 SNHLY and CDR2 FYNNEI. The CDR3 is 14 amino acids. V dropped 1 base and J dropped 7 bases, with 13 bases sitting between them. As DNA, the CDR3 is TGTGCCAGCAGTGAAGAGGCAGTTCAGGGGACCCAGTACTTC. Its protein product is CASSEEAVQGTQYF.

The genes are TRBV21-1 and TRBJ2-3; whether TRBD2, the table's D call, matches the DNA was not checked. TRBV21-1 is described as a pseudogene. The CDR3 runs to 19 residues. CDR3 coding DNA: TGTGCCAGCAGTTCCCTTACGTCGCTAGCGGGGGGGAGGACAGATACGCAGTATTTT. Translation gives CASSSLTSLAGGRTDTQYF.

The genes are TRBV6-6 and TRBJ1-1; no firm D call. This CDR3 has 13 amino acids. The germline gives CDR1 MNHNY, CDR2 SVGAGI (reference sequence). V shed 7 bases and J shed 4 bases, with 13 bases lying between them. Here the CDR3 DNA reads TGTGCCAGCATTACCTTAGGAGGCACTGAAGCTTTCTTT. As protein: CASITLGGTEAFF.

The genes are TRBV5-1 and TRBJ1-6; D is unclear. Trimming removed 0 bases from V and 5 bases from J, with 12 bases in between. CDR1 is SGHRS and CDR2 is YFSETQ in the germline V gene. CDR3 length: 16 residues. The CDR3 nucleotides are TGCGCCAGCAGCTTGGCTTCCGGGAGGGATAATTCACCCCTCCACTTT. This codes for CASSLASGRDNSPLHF.